This is a list of T cell receptor beta chains from one sample in a study of shared clonotypes between healthy human individuals. Profiling relied on immunoSEQ multiplex PCR, and the TCRdb table lists in-frame clones only, not all of them. The data show 950,000 to 1,300,000 clones, with around 76% seen just once and 1.4% held by the top ten. The material sequenced was memory CD4+ T cells sorted from blood. The receptors stem from a man aged 18 to 30 in good health. Both conserved end residues are part of each CDR3. A D gene is named only where the DNA matches it firmly. Size is stated for part of the rows, as once, few or many counts, or as a class when the clone is expanded.

-	TRBV6-5	-	TRBJ1-6	TGTGCCAGCAGTTACGATAATTCACCCCTCCACTTT	CASSYDNSPLHF
-	TRBV29-1	-	TRBJ2-7	TGCAGCGTTGAAGGCCCAGGTGGCTACGAGCAGTACTTC	CSVEGPGGYEQYF
-	TRBV30	-	TRBJ1-2	TGTGCCTGGAGTGTACAGGGTGAGCTCTACACCTTC	CAWSVQGELYTF
-	TRBV28	TRBD1	TRBJ1-2	TGTGCCAGCGAGGGGGGACAGGGTTTAGGCTACACCTTC	CASEGGQGLGYTF
-	TRBV10-3	-	TRBJ2-5	TGTGCCATCAGTGAGGCCACTCCGGGTCCTCAAGAGACCCAGTACTTC	CAISEATPGPQETQYF
once	TRBV30	-	TRBJ2-1	TGTGCCTGGAGTGCCGGGACAAAACTGGGGTCCGGGTCCTACAATGAGCAGTTCTTC	CAWSAGTKLGSGSYNEQFF
-	TRBV29-1	-	TRBJ2-7	TGCAGCGCCCTGATCGGCAGGGGGGGTTCCTACGAGCAGTACTTC	CSALIGRGGSYEQYF
-	TRBV7-2	-	TRBJ1-2	TGTGCCAGCAGCTCAGTTCGGGGTTCCTATGGCTACACCTTC	CASSSVRGSYGYTF
-	TRBV6-5	-	TRBJ1-3	TGTGCCAGCAGTTACCCAGCTGGAAACACCATATATTTT	CASSYPAGNTIYF
once	TRBV7-6	TRBD2	TRBJ2-5	TGTGCCAGCAGCGGACTAGTCTCGGAGACCCAGTACTTC	CASSGLVSETQYF
-	TRBV28	-	TRBJ1-2	TGTGCCATCCAGGGGTCAGACTATGGCTACACCTTC	CAIQGSDYGYTF
-	TRBV10-3	-	TRBJ1-1	TGTGCCATCAGTGAGGACAGAGGGAACACTGAAGCTTTCTTT	CAISEDRGNTEAFF
-	TRBV5-1	TRBD1	TRBJ1-1	TGCGCCAGCAGCAGACAGGGGCTGAACACTGAAGCTTTCTTT	CASSRQGLNTEAFF
-	TRBV19	-	TRBJ2-2	TGTGCCAGTAATCTTGCAGGGAGGTGGGAGAGCACCGGGGAGCTGTTTTTT	CASNLAGRWESTGELFF
few	TRBV7-9	-	TRBJ2-7	TGTGCCAGCAGTTCACGATGGGGGAGCTCCTACGAGCAGTACTTC	CASSSRWGSSYEQYF
few	TRBV19	-	TRBJ1-1	TGTGCCAGTAGACCGAAACAGGGCATGAACACTGAAGCTTTCTTT	CASRPKQGMNTEAFF
-	TRBV14	-	TRBJ2-7	TGTGCCAGCAGCCAAGAATGGCGTAGGTTC	CASSQEWRRF
-	TRBV28	TRBD1	TRBJ1-6	TGTGCCAGCACCATATCAGGGGGCAGCAATTCACCCCTCCACTTT	CASTISGGSNSPLHF
-	TRBV11-2	-	TRBJ2-2	TGTGCCAGCAGGGGCACTAACACCGGGGAGCTGTTTTTT	CASRGTNTGELFF
-	TRBV7-9	TRBD2	TRBJ2-5	TGTGCCAGCAGCCGAGGGACTAGTGGGGAGACCCAGTACTTC	CASSRGTSGETQYF
-	TRBV6-6	TRBD2	TRBJ2-2	TGTGCCAGCAGGGGACTAGCGGGAGGAATCGGGGAGCTGTTTTTT	CASRGLAGGIGELFF
-	TRBV11-1	TRBD1	TRBJ2-3	TGTGCCAGCAGCCCACAGGGGGGCCACACAGATACGCAGTATTTT	CASSPQGGHTDTQYF
-	TRBV6-5	-	TRBJ2-5	TGTGCCAGCAGAAATAGACAGGTTCAAGAGACCCAGTACTTC	CASRNRQVQETQYF
-	TRBV5-1	TRBD1	TRBJ2-7	TGCGCCAGCAGCCCGATGACAGGGGGCTTTTACGAGCAGTACTTC	CASSPMTGGFYEQYF
few	TRBV29-1	-	TRBJ1-1	TGCAGCGTTGACAGGGAGAACACTGAAGCTTTCTTT	CSVDRENTEAFF
-	TRBV18	TRBD2	TRBJ2-1	TGTGCCAGCTCATCCCGGACTAGCGGGAGGGGTGATGAGCAGTTCTTC	CASSSRTSGRGDEQFF
-	TRBV5-4	-	TRBJ1-3	TGTGCCAGCAGTAAAGGGTTCGGTGGGTCTGGAAACACCATATATTTT	CASSKGFGGSGNTIYF
-	TRBV5-1	TRBD1	TRBJ1-1	TGCGCCAGCAGCGCGGGACAGGGCGGAACTGAAGCTTTCTTT	CASSAGQGGTEAFF
-	TRBV4-3	-	TRBJ2-2	TGCGCCAGCCGTAACTTGGGGACGAACACCGGGGAGCTGTTTTTT	CASRNLGTNTGELFF
few	TRBV2	-	TRBJ1-2	TGTGCCAGCACAGTCGGTGGCAGGGTGGGTGGCTACACCTTC	CASTVGGRVGGYTF
-	TRBV10-3	-	TRBJ2-7	TGTGCCATCAGTGTGGAAGGGGGCTACGAGCAGTACTTC	CAISVEGGYEQYF
once	TRBV28	-	TRBJ1-6	TGTGCCAGTTTACCCGGGACACAAAATTCACCCCTCCACTTT	CASLPGTQNSPLHF
-	TRBV6-1	-	TRBJ1-1	TGTGCCAGCAGTGAAAAGGGTTGGACTGAAGCTTTCTTT	CASSEKGWTEAFF
-	TRBV10-1	TRBD2	TRBJ2-1	TGCGCCAGCAGTGCTGGACTAGCGGGATACAATGAGCAGTTCTTC	CASSAGLAGYNEQFF
many	TRBV2	TRBD2	TRBJ2-7	TGTGCCAGCAGGGTAGCGGGAGGATCCTACGAGCAGTACTTC	CASRVAGGSYEQYF
-	TRBV7-8	-	TRBJ2-5	TGTGCCAGCAGCTCAGAGGAGTGGCAAGAGACCCAGTACTTC	CASSSEEWQETQYF
-	TRBV4-1	TRBD2	TRBJ2-3	TGCGCCAGCAGCCTGCGGCTAGCGGTACTCACAGATACGCAGTATTTT	CASSLRLAVLTDTQYF
-	TRBV6-5	TRBD1	TRBJ1-2	TGTGCCAGCAGTAGACAGGGCCGGGGCGGCTACACCTTC	CASSRQGRGGYTF
-	TRBV2	-	TRBJ1-1	TGTGCCAGCGTTCAGACCAACACTGAAGCTTTCTTT	CASVQTNTEAFF
-	TRBV27	TRBD2	TRBJ2-7	TGTGCCAGCAGTCCCGCGGGGGGCGCCTACGAGCAGTACTTC	CASSPAGGAYEQYF
-	TRBV28	-	TRBJ1-1	TGTGCCAGCAGTTTGTTCCAGGGGACAACAGGTGAAGCTTTCTTT	CASSLFQGTTGEAFF
-	TRBV4-2	-	TRBJ1-4	TGTGCCAGCAGCCCACAGGAACCAACTAATGAAAAACTGTTTTTT	CASSPQEPTNEKLFF